This TCR beta chain was found in a study of control samples from healthy donors and cancer patients. Profiling relied on immunoSEQ multiplex PCR, and the TCRdb table lists in-frame clones only, not all of them. The data show approximately 46,000 clones, approximately 89% seen once. Trimming at V came to 6 bases and at J to 7 bases, leaving 16 bases not matched to a gene. Germline-derived CDR1 and CDR2 are SGHAT and FQNNGV. This CDR3 contains 18 residues. Sample: PBMCs. The TCR sequence derives from a woman in her sixties or seventies with lung cancer. The chain is built from TRBV11-2 and TRBJ2-2, with 11 bases matching TRBD2. The CDR3 here is CASRPLAGAFLGGGELFF. CDR3 coding DNA: TGTGCCAGCAGGCCACTAGCGGGAGCCTTCCTCGGTGGCGGGGAGCTGTTTTTT.